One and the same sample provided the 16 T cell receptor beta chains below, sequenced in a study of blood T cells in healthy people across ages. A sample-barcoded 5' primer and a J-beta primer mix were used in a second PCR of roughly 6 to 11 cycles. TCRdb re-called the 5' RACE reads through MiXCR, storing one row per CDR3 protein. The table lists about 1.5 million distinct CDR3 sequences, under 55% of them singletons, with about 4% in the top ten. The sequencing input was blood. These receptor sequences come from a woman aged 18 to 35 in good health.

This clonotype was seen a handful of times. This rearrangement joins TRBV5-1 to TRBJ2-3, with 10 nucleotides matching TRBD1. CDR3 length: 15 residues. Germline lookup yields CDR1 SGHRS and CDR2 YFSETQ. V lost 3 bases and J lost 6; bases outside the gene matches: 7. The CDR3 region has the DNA TGCGCCAGCAGCTCGCCGGGACAGGGGCCGGATACGCAGTATTTT. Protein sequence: CASSSPGQGPDTQYF.

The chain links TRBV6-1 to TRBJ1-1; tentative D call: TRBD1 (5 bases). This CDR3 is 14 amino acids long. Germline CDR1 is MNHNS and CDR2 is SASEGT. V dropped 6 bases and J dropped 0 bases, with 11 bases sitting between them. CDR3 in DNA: TGTGCCAGCAGCGTGACAGTTTTGAACACTGAAGCTTTCTTT. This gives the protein CASSVTVLNTEAFF.

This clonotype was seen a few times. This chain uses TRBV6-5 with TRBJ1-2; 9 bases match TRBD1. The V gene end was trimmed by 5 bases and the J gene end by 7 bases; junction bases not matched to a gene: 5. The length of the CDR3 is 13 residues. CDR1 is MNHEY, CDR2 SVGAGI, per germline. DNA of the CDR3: TGTGCCAGCAGTGGGGGGACAGGGAGTGGCTACACCTTC. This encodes CASSGGTGSGYTF.

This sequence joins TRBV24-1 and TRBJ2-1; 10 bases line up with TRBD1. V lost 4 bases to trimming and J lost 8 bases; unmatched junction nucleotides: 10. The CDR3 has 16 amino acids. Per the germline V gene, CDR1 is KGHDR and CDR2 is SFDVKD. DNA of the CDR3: TGTGCCACCAGTGACCCGGGACAGGGGTCTTCCGATGAGCAGTTCTTC. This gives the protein CATSDPGQGSSDEQFF.

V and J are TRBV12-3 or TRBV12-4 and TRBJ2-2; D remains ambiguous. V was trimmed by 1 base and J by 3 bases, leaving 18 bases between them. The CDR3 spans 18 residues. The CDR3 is CASSLGAASLGYTGELFF. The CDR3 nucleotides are TGTGCCAGCAGTTTAGGCGCGGCCAGTCTCGGGTACACCGGGGAGCTGTTTTTT.

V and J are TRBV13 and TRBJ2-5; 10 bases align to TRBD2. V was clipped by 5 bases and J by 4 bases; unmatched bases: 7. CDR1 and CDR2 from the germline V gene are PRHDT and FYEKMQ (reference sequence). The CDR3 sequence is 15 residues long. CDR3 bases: TGTGCCAGCAGCGCGACACTAGCGGGGATAGAGACCCAGTACTTC. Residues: CASSATLAGIETQYF. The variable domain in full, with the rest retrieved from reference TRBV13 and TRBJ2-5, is AAGVIQSPRHLIKEKRETATLKCYPIPRHDTVYWYQQGPGQDPQFLISFYEKMQSDKGSIPDRFSAQQFSDYHSELNMSSLELGDSALYFCASSATLAGIETQYFGPGTRLLVL.

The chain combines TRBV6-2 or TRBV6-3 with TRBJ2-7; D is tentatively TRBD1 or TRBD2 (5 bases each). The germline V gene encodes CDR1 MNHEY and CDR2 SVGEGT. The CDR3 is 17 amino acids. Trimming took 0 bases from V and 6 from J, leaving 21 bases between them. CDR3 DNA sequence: TGTGCCAGCAGTTACTCGAGTGGGACCACCTTGTTGCGCGAGCAGTACTTC. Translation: CASSYSSGTTLLREQYF.

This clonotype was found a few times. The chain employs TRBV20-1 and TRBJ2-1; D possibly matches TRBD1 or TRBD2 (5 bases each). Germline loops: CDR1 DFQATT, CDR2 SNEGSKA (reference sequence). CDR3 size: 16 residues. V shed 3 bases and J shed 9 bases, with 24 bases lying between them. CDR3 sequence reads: CSASQTRDGKNFEQFF. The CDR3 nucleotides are TGCAGTGCTAGTCAAACCCGGGACGGTAAAAATTTTGAGCAGTTCTTC.

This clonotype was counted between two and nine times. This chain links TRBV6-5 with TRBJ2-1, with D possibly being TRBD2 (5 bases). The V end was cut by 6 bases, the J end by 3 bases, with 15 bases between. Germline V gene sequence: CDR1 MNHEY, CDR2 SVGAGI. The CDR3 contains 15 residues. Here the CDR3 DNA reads TGTGCCAGCAGGGTCGCTCTAGCTTTCTACAATGAGCAGTTCTTC. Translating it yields CASRVALAFYNEQFF.

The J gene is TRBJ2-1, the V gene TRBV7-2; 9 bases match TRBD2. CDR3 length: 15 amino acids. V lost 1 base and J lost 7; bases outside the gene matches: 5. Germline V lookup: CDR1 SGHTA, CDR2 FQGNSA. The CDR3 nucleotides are TGTGCCAGCAGCTTAGAGCGGGAGGAATTAAATGAGCAGTTCTTC. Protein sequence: CASSLEREELNEQFF.

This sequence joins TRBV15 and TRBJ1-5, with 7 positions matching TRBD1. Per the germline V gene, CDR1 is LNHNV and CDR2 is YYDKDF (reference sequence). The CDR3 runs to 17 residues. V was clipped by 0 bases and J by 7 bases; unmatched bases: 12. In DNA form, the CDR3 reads TGTGCCACCAGCAGAGAACTCCCCACAGGGGCCAGCCAGCCCCAGCATTTT. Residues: CATSRELPTGASQPQHF.

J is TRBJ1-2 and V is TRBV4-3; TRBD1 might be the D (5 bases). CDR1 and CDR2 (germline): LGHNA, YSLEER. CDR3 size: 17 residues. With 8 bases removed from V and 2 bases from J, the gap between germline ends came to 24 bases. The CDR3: CASQGRDGPRRNYGYTF. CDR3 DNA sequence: TGCGCCAGCCAAGGAAGGGACGGCCCTCGGAGGAACTATGGCTACACCTTC.

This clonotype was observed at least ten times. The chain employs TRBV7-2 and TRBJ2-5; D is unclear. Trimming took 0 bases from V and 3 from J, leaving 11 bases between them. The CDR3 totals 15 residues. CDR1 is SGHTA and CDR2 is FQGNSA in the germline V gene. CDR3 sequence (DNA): TGTGCCAGCAGCTTAGCGCGTGCTAGAAAAGAGACCCAGTACTTC. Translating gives CASSLARARKETQYF.

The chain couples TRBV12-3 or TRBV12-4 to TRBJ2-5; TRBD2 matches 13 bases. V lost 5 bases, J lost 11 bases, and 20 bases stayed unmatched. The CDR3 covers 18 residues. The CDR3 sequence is CASSLRTSGSKGGNEQYF. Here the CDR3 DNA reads TGTGCCAGCAGTCTCCGGACTAGCGGGAGTAAAGGGGGCAATGAGCAGTACTTC.

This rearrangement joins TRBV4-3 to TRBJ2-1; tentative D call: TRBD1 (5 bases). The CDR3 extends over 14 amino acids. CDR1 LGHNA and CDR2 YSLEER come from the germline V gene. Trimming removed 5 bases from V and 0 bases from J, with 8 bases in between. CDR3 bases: TGCGCCAGCAGCTTTGACAGCTCCTACAATGAGCAGTTCTTC. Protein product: CASSFDSSYNEQFF.

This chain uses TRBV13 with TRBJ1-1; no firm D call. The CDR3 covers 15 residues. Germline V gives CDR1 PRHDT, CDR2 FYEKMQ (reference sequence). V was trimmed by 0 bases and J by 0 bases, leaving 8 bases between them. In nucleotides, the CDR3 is TGTGCCAGCAGCTTAGGAGTACAGTTGAACACTGAAGCTTTCTTT. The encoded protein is CASSLGVQLNTEAFF.